Listed below are T cell receptor beta chains from one sample, sequenced in a study of regulatory T cells in long-lasting Graves disease. TCRdb reprocessed the multiplex PCR reads with MiXCR, giving one entry per CDR3 protein. The sample lists 400,000 to 500,000 distinct CDR3 sequences, over 15% seen once, with around 11% in the top ten. The same specimen was also included in a second study, on T cells in Graves' hyperthyroidism and ophthalmopathy.

The sequenced sample was peripheral blood mononuclear cells (PBMCs), obtained at new diagnosis, from a patient treated with antithyroid drugs. These receptors originate from a woman aged 25 to 39 with Graves disease. Both conserved end residues are part of each CDR3. The order of the fields is J gene, V gene, clone size, D gene, CDR3 protein. D genes are given only for firm matches. Clone size, where shown, is once, few, many, or a class for clones that have expanded.

>TRBJ2-1|TRBV20-1|many|.
CSARNPSSYNEQFF
>TRBJ2-1|TRBV19|.|TRBD1
CASSPIRTGDEQFF
>TRBJ2-1|TRBV7-9|many|.
CASSFSQGQFF
>TRBJ2-5|TRBV9|many|.
CASSVGGDLETQYF
>TRBJ2-1|TRBV7-9|many|.
CASSFNVREQFF
>TRBJ1-1|TRBV18|many|.
CASSPGAGLNTEAFF
>TRBJ1-5|TRBV5-1|few|.
CASSLEDSSGPQHF
>TRBJ2-1|TRBV25-1|many|TRBD1
CASSVVGTGAYNEQFF
>TRBJ1-1|TRBV24-1|.|.
CATSDITSRATGMNTEAFF
>TRBJ1-1|TRBV3-1|many|TRBD1
CASSLRTGEATEAFF
>TRBJ2-7|TRBV7-3|many|TRBD2
CASSLGGSLAGGYEQYF
>TRBJ2-2|TRBV9|few|TRBD2
CASGLGGGTNTGELFF
>TRBJ2-3|TRBV7-9|many|TRBD2
CASSLAGGLAGAADTQYF
>TRBJ1-5|TRBV7-9|many|.
CASSNPGDHTHF
>TRBJ2-3|TRBV7-9|many|TRBD1
CASSRNRGQITDTQYF
>TRBJ2-3|TRBV20-1|many|TRBD1
CSASSVTGGTDTQYF
>TRBJ1-1|TRBV28|many|.
CASSLGESRAEAFF
>TRBJ2-1|TRBV9|.|.
CASSVASNNEQFF
>TRBJ1-1|TRBV3-1|.|.
CASSQTRRNTEAFF
>TRBJ2-1|TRBV29-1|many|.
CSVEGGRYSYNEQFF
>TRBJ2-7|TRBV7-2|many|.
CASSSVQRHYEQYF
>TRBJ2-7|TRBV5-1|.|.
CASSLADSPSSYEQYF
>TRBJ2-1|TRBV20-1|few|.
CSANRAALYNEQFF
>TRBJ2-3|TRBV7-9|.|TRBD1
CATRQGVMADTQYF
>TRBJ2-6|TRBV28|many|.
CASSPPSGANVLTF
>TRBJ1-2|TRBV28|.|.
CASSTSGGASDGYTF
>TRBJ2-5|TRBV5-6|.|.
CASSHERALGTQYF
>TRBJ2-7|TRBV10-3|few|TRBD2
CAISETTSGGGTYEQYF
>TRBJ2-7|TRBV10-2|few|TRBD2
CASSDAGGLAGEGEQYF
>TRBJ1-4|TRBV11-2|many|TRBD1
CASSRDRVGEKLFF
>TRBJ1-1|TRBV6-2/TRBV6-3|many|.
CASSYSSFGRNTEAFF
>TRBJ2-7|TRBV7-9|few|TRBD1
CASSLGDRRVDEQYF
>TRBJ1-5|TRBV19|.|TRBD1
CASSPTGGVQPQHF
>TRBJ2-5|TRBV29-1|few|.
CSVEGFETQYF
>TRBJ2-7|TRBV28|many|.
CASSLIPGYEQYF
>TRBJ2-7|TRBV20-1|once|TRBD1
CSARGRDRGWDEQYF
>TRBJ2-2|TRBV28|many|TRBD2
CASSSAGTSRGSGELFF
>TRBJ1-3|TRBV14|.|.
CASSPPGIISGNTIYF
>TRBJ2-1|TRBV12-3/TRBV12-4|many|TRBD2
CASSPSGRGYNEQFF
>TRBJ2-1|TRBV2|many|TRBD2
CASSARAGVPFF
>TRBJ1-1|TRBV9|few|.
CASSRRGGGDTEAFF
>TRBJ1-2|TRBV4-3|few|.
CASSHLAAAYYGYTF
>TRBJ1-2|TRBV3-1|many|.
CASSLRGMDYTF
>TRBJ2-1|TRBV30|many|.
CAWGLQYNEQFF
>TRBJ2-6|TRBV10-1|few|TRBD2
CARKTGGEGGANVLTF
>TRBJ2-3|TRBV6-1|.|TRBD1
CASSPLDRGTDTQYF
>TRBJ2-1|TRBV6-2/TRBV6-3|.|.
CASRQGRGERWNEQFF
>TRBJ1-2|TRBV28|many|.
CASRPPGLGNYGYTF